This T cell receptor beta chain was sequenced during a study of CD8+ T cells in alopecia areata. The study's findings and limits: Resident alphabeta T-cell populations of normal skin are likewise subject to sequencing in scalp samples.

In the case of this clone: Its antigen is currently unknown.

Trimming took off 3 bases at V and 3 bases at J, with 8 bases between the two ends. The germline gives CDR1 SNHLY, CDR2 FYNNEI. This CDR3 contains 13 residues. Cell sorting on a FACSAria was used to separate CD4+ and CD8+ T cells from the PBMCs. The authors extracted RNA and reverse transcribed it into cDNA as the sequencing template. The repertoire was sequenced with immunoSEQ multiplex PCR; TCRdb's copy has only in-frame clones and lacks some. The table includes about 110,000 clones, approximately 63% detected once. This receptor was taken from a human donor in good health. Input material: CD8+ T cells sorted from blood. This chain joins TRBV2 and TRBJ1-2; D remains unclear. For the CDR3, the DNA is TGTGCCAGCAGTGATTCGTCGGACTATGGCTACACCTTC. It specifies CASSDSSDYGYTF.